This T cell receptor beta chain appears in the sequencing data of a study of cytomegalovirus exposure and HLA in healthy donors (dated by TCRdb to between 2016 and 2019). Background on the whole study: An earlier analysis of some 500 of the donors reported about 290 Gb of sequence data and some 120 million unique TCR beta sequences from 150 million to 200 million T cells. Using immunosequencing, the study profiled T cell repertoires from 666 subjects and related those repertoires to cytomegalovirus serostatus. Typing coverage varied by locus: about 629-630 donors for A, B, C, DRB1 and DQB1; approximately 560 for DQA1; around 610 for DPA1; 450 to 480 for DPB1. All discovery cohort repertoires had been generated using a single sequencing platform. Roughly 5 DR-DQ haplotypes were handled as single units for association and clustering because linkage in the cohort was strong. Among a few hundred genotyped donors of the cohort, an average of approximately 240,000 unique TCR beta nucleotide sequences were sequenced per donor, roughly a sixth of them non-productive. To study patterns of TCR occurrence, a later analysis re-analyzed previously published TCR beta repertoires from around 670 donors and added high-resolution HLA genotyping. A later genetic analysis used genome-wide SNP genotypes for about 55% of the 666 donors, treating that subset as a discovery cohort. To predict cytomegalovirus infection status, the study brought together high-throughput TCR immunosequencing, statistical association of individual TCRs with disease status, and machine learning. To decide whether each TCR beta V gene segment behaved as functional or pseudogenic, an earlier analysis of 587 of the donors relied on high-throughput TCR beta sequencing. Donor age, sex, ethnicity and CMV serostatus were compiled together with the repertoire data. An early release covering more than 500 HLA-typed donors comprised roughly 300 gigabases of sequencing data and roughly 85 million unique TCR sequences. Both class I and class II loci were covered by HLA typing, at four-digit resolution. In the later analysis, no new phenotypic data were used to find candidate immune exposures; instead, reliance was placed on TCR beta sequences and their occurrence across donors. The study aimed to test whether signatures of past pathogen exposure could be identified by cataloging public T cell receptors. Among the approximately 400 genotyped donors, approximately 82% belonged to the genetic ancestry cluster associated with self-reported Caucasian donors. In addition to the first cohort of roughly 700 subjects, a separate validation cohort of 100 to 150 different subjects was used.

Ends trimmed: V by 6 bases, J by 1 base; bases unmatched to a gene: 3. The CDR3 measures 15 amino acids from cysteine to phenylalanine. The sequence is cut down to CDR3 DNA, 45 bases in frame from base 1. Via the germline V gene, CDR1 is MNHEY and CDR2 SVGAGI. Results and caveats for the whole study, not just this receptor: Linkage disequilibrium might explain the correlated functional status among segregating V segments, but an unknown experimental factor could not be excluded. Most CMV-associated TCR beta chains appeared to be HLA-restricted in a later analysis, and the HLA associations seemed to be driven largely by CMV exposure. Roughly 17 rarely observed V segments, including chromosome 9 orphons, were excluded from the earlier analysis of a few hundred of the donors because counts were too low. When HLA alleles, especially DR and DQ, strongly co-occurred, TCR associations were difficult to assign to individual alleles. According to the authors, the approach could potentially be generalized to other disease states and immunological phenotypes. Across donors, most TCR sequences were observed very rarely, whereas some public TCRs were present in many individuals. According to a later analysis, parvovirus B19, influenza, CMV and Epstein-Barr virus appeared linked to several top co-occurrence clusters. In a later analysis, some 17,000 TCR beta sequences were associated with specific HLA alleles at a false discovery rate of 0.05. Some IMGT-functional V segments, including TRBV6-2 and TRBV6-3, could not be distinguished by the 87-base-pair reads and were therefore excluded. A cluster of highly shared sequence variants was judged likely to be a technical artifact of the sequencing pipeline. In a later analysis, HLA-associated TCR beta chains showed more clonal expansion and lower generation probabilities than non-associated chains that were equally common. In vitro tests confirmed that a few of the cytomegalovirus-associated TCR beta chains recognize cytomegalovirus antigens. In the study, some 160 TCR beta chains were listed as associated with cytomegalovirus. In a later analysis, the rate of TCR association differed among HLA loci, with DRB1 alleles having the most associated TCRs and HLA-C alleles having the fewest. For the cohort, immune exposure information was limited to CMV serostatus. Because some donors lacked HLA typing at each locus, the association tests relied only on the typed subset. Presence/absence analyses assumed roughly uniform sequencing depth across donors, an assumption that may not hold. According to a later genetic analysis, donors in an Asian-associated ancestry cluster had fewer N-insertions in productive TCRs than the approximately 630-donor mean. An earlier analysis of approximately 570 of the donors showed that most TCR beta V segments appeared in productive rearrangements either about 90% or about 30% of the time, which broadly matched IMGT annotations. The classifier was reported to diagnose cytomegalovirus status with high specificity and sensitivity in both the original and validation cohorts. The cohort was sequenced for TCR beta chains only, and without alpha or paired-chain data the features that could be detected were limited. A further reported finding was that TCR beta sequences accurately predicted the HLA-A and HLA-B alleles for most subjects in the first cohort. In a later genetic analysis, a missense DCLRE1C variant was associated with V-gene and J-gene trimming of TCR beta chains, and the association was replicated in an independent cohort.

The cohort consisted of 670 or so healthy bone marrow donors. Cohort members were all nominally healthy when sampled, although unrecorded immune exposures were likely present. The donor was CMV seropositive and belonged to the group of a few hundred seropositive cohort members. Each donor provided a peripheral blood sample, and peripheral blood mononuclear cells were used for TCR beta sequencing. The Qiagen DNeasy Blood Extraction Kit was used to extract genomic DNA from the blood cell samples. The method was the immunoSEQ multiplex PCR assay. For the multiplex PCR, a mixture combining 60 forward primers for TCR Vbeta segments and 13 reverse primers for TCR Jbeta segments was used. The CDR3 region of rearranged TCR beta genes was amplified from genomic DNA with a multiplex PCR assay. The amplified TCR beta libraries were sequenced on the Illumina HiSeq System as 87-base-pair reads. Per the original workflow: In a later analysis, 80 million or so unique TCR beta chains were counted across the roughly 610 repertoires, and around 10 million of these chains were shared by at least two donors. A nearest-neighbor algorithm error-corrected the raw reads and collapsed the reads into unique sequences, merging closely related sequences to remove PCR and sequencing errors. CDR3 sequences were aligned to IMGT reference sequences to assign V, D and J gene segments. For a sequence to be retained, a match of at least six nucleotides to both a V gene segment and a J gene segment was required. Rearrangements were called productive when the CDR3 lacked stop codons and stayed in frame with V and J; all others were non-productive. CDR3 was defined by IMGT convention, running from the second conserved V-encoded cysteine to the conserved J-encoded phenylalanine. The earlier analysis of 550 to 650 of the donors excluded any sequence lacking an unambiguous match to a single V gene segment. An earlier analysis of 550 to 650 of the donors classified V segments as functional when productive rearrangements were above 56.7% and as segregating when the standard deviation between donors was above 5%. A statistical classification framework was developed to diagnose cytomegalovirus status using the catalog of TCR beta chain sequences. V and J gene assignment, in a later analysis, came from comparing TCR nucleotide sequences with IMGT/GENE-DB human TR gene sequences. A later analysis assigned CDR3 sequences and most-parsimonious VDJ recombination scenarios with the TCRdist pipeline. In a later analysis, each TCR beta chain was defined by its CDR3 amino acid sequence together with its V-gene family, and reads without a unique V-gene family were excluded. In a later analysis, 450 to 600 highly shared, low-generation-probability nucleotide sequences were removed to address suspected cross-contamination and a sequencing artifact. In a later analysis, a clonal expansion index was calculated for each public chain from normalized within-repertoire ranks of inferred template counts. A later analysis computed generation probabilities with a VDJ recombination model fitted to out-of-frame rearrangements, and checked the results against IGoR. In a later analysis, TCR-TCR, TCR-HLA and TCR-CMV co-occurrence was scored with hypergeometric tests, and a repertoire-size bias correction was applied to TCR pairs. To estimate false discovery rates, a later analysis permuted the HLA or CMV assignments 20 times. In a later analysis, co-occurring TCRs were grouped using DBSCAN, and TCRdist sequence similarity was added for clustering within HLA-allele-positive subsets. Repertoires with fewer than 30,000 or more than 120,000 public chains, plus five repertoires with anomalous nucleotide sharing, were excluded from co-occurrence clustering. TCRdb took over this immuneACCESS table, retaining in-frame rearrangements with V and J assigned. Such tables are incomplete; in checked studies, under half of the missing clones stem from an unresolved V gene, and the remainder is unexplained. The DNA was the basis for D and trimming; V, J and clone size are from that table. This sample comprises around 180,000 clones, about 78% of them detected only once. In total, the top ten clones hold 13% of the sample.

Regarding this clone: Its target antigen remains unknown. Base qualities are not at hand, and no much larger clone is one base apart.

Rearrangement joined TRBV6-5 to TRBJ2-1; a stretch of 10 junction bases matches TRBD1. Sequences were obtained from PBMCs. This receptor was taken from a woman in her forties or fifties in good health and CMV-seropositive. For the CDR3, the sequence is CASSRQGASYNEQFF. The bases are TGTGCCAGCAGCCGACAGGGGGCTTCCTACAATGAGCAGTTCTTC.